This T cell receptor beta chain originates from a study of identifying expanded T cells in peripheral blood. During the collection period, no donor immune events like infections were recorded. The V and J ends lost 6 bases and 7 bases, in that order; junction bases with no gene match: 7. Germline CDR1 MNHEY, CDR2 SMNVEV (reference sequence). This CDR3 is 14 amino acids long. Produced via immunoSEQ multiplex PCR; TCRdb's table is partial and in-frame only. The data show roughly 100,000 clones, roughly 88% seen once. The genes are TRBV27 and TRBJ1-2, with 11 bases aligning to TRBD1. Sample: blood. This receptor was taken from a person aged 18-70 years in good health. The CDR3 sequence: CASRKGQGASGYTF. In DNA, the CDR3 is TGTGCCAGCAGGAAAGGACAGGGGGCATCTGGCTACACCTTC.